This T cell receptor beta chain came from a study of T cell changes during pregnancy in multiple sclerosis (dated by TCRdb to between 2018 and 2020). With respect to the entire study: The study examined how the T cell repertoire changed over the course of pregnancy in women with multiple sclerosis.

In the case of this clone: The specificity of this receptor is unknown. Base-call qualities are not available, and no considerably larger clone is one nucleotide away.

Clipping removes 5 bases from V and 5 bases from J, with 7 as the unmatched junction base count. Its CDR3 holds 15 amino acids, cysteine through phenylalanine. Of all the DNA, just the CDR3 is kept, 45 bases in frame from base 1. The germline V gene yields SGHTA for CDR1 and FQGTGA for CDR2. The method behind the library was the immunoSEQ multiplex PCR assay. Not all clones reach the TCRdb copy of this immuneACCESS table, which keeps in-frame sequences only. Checked studies attribute under half of the gap to unresolved V genes and leave the rest unexplained. The sample records some 52,000 clones, approximately 92% of which are singletons. The ten top clones hold around 0.25% of the sample.

The rearrangement combines TRBV7-3 with TRBJ2-3; 10 middle bases align to TRBD1. The sequence came from a female donor with multiple sclerosis, enrolled in a pregnancy study. Here the sequenced sample was CD4+ T cells from peripheral blood mononuclear cells, taken in the third trimester of pregnancy. DNA sequence: TGTGCCAGCAGCCACCCTGGGACAGGGGAAGATACGCAGTATTTT. Its translation reads: CASSHPGTGEDTQYF.